These 12 T cell receptor beta chains originate from one sample sequenced in a study of T cell responses to AZD1222 COVID-19 vaccine. TCRdb's copy holds only in-frame clones and misses some; the assay was immunoSEQ multiplex PCR. The table has 120,000 or so clones, roughly 91% seen once. The input for sequencing was peripheral blood, taken on day 0 of MenACWY control vaccination. Every receptor here comes from an adult in good health.

Only a few counts were recorded for this clone. This chain joins TRBV5-1 and TRBJ1-1, with D possibly TRBD1 on 5 matching bases. The ends were cut back, 3 bases at V and 5 bases at J, with 8 bases in the middle. The V gene's germline CDR1 is SGHRS and CDR2 YFSETQ. This CDR3 region has 12 residues. As DNA, the CDR3 is TGCGCCAGCAGCTCGGAGGGGACTGAAGCTTTCTTT. This sequence encodes CASSSEGTEAFF.

In nucleotides, the CDR3 is TGTGCCAGCAGCTTGGTGGTCGGGGGAACCAAAAACATTCAGTACTTC. It translates to CASSLVVGGTKNIQYF. V and J are TRBV5-5 and TRBJ2-4; tentative D call: TRBD2 (6 bases). The CDR3 totals 16 residues. Trimming removed 0 bases at V and 2 bases at J, with 12 bases between. The V gene's germline CDR1 is SGHKS and CDR2 YYEKEE (reference sequence).

V and J are TRBV10-3 and TRBJ2-2; D is ambiguous. Germline V gives CDR1 ENHRY, CDR2 SYGVKD. The CDR3 contains 12 residues. The V and J ends lost 10 bases and 5 bases respectively, with 11 bases between them. The CDR3 DNA follows: TGTGCCACGGAATACGGAACCGGGGAGCTGTTTTTT. It is translated as CATEYGTGELFF.

The chain combines TRBV9 with TRBJ1-6; D is perhaps TRBD1 (5 bases). In germline, CDR1 is SGDLS, CDR2 YYNGEE. V was cut by 5 bases and J by 5 bases, with 14 bases left in between. CDR3 length: 15 amino acids. In nucleotides, the CDR3 is TGTGCCAGCAGTAGGGGAGGGGCGAATAATTCACCCCTCCACTTT. This gives the protein CASSRGGANNSPLHF.

This clone was seen a few times. The V and J genes are TRBV24-1 and TRBJ2-1; no clear D gene. Trimming pared 3 bases from V and 5 bases from J, leaving 16 bases between. From germline, CDR1 is KGHDR and CDR2 SFDVKD. The CDR3 is 16 residues long. The CDR3 region is CATSDLDDLYDNEQFF. The CDR3 DNA sequence: TGTGCCACCAGTGATCTAGATGACTTATACGACAATGAGCAGTTCTTC.

The V gene is TRBV7-2, the J gene TRBJ1-3; 7 bases line up with TRBD1. CDR3 length: 14 residues. Germline V CDR1 and CDR2: SGHTA, FQGNSA. V was clipped by 9 bases and J by 0 bases; unmatched bases: 5. The CDR3 nucleotides are TGTGCCAGTTCAGGGGGGAGCTCTGGAAACACCATATATTTT. Its translation: CASSGGSSGNTIYF.

This chain connects TRBV20-1 to TRBJ2-3; D ambiguous. The CDR3 runs to 13 residues. In germline, CDR1 is DFQATT, CDR2 SNEGSKA (reference sequence). The V gene lost 3 bases and the J gene lost 4 bases, with 11 bases spanning the gap. CDR3 sequence (DNA): TGCAGTGCTAGTCCCCGGGTCCCAGATACGCAGTATTTT. Translation gives CSASPRVPDTQYF.

The rearrangement links TRBV30 to TRBJ2-5; D may be TRBD1 or TRBD2 (5 bases each). Trimming shortened V by 3 bases and J by 5 bases, and 13 bases separated the two germline ends. The CDR3 covers 13 residues. Per germline, CDR1 GTSNPN and CDR2 SVGIG (reference sequence). DNA for the CDR3: TGTGCCTGGAGGATAGGGACGTGGGAGACCCAGTACTTC. Residues: CAWRIGTWETQYF.

The rearrangement uses TRBV2 and TRBJ2-5; no firm D call. This CDR3 spans 12 amino acids. In germline, CDR1 is SNHLY, CDR2 FYNNEI. V lost 4 bases to trimming and J lost 1 base, with 4 bases between them. DNA for the CDR3: TGTGCCAGCAGTGGACTCCAAGAGACCCAGTACTTC. It is translated as CASSGLQETQYF.

The chain joins TRBV12-5 to TRBJ1-5; TRBD1 matches 9 bases. The ends lost 9 bases at V and 3 bases at J; junction bases unmatched: 3. The CDR3 has 13 amino acids. The germline gives CDR1 LGHNT, CDR2 FRNRAP. DNA of the CDR3: TGTGCTAGCGGACAGGGGCCCAATCAGCCCCAGCATTTT. It specifies CASGQGPNQPQHF.

V is TRBV10-3 and J is TRBJ2-1; TRBD2 aligns across 10 bases. Germline values: CDR1 ENHRY, CDR2 SYGVKD. The CDR3 sequence is 15 residues long. With 7 bases clipped from V and 6 bases from J, the junction kept 9 bases outside the gene matches. CDR3 in amino acids: CAITRGLAGVNEQFF. The CDR3 DNA follows: TGTGCCATCACCCGCGGGCTAGCGGGAGTCAATGAGCAGTTCTTC.

This chain connects TRBV9 to TRBJ2-1, with D perhaps being TRBD1 or TRBD2 (5 bases each). Trimming took off 0 bases at V and 5 bases at J, with 15 bases between the two ends. Germline CDR1 and CDR2: SGDLS and YYNGEE. The CDR3 has 16 amino acids. CDR3 DNA sequence: TGTGCCAGCAGCGTAGGGGGGATCGTAGTAAACAATGAGCAGTTCTTC. This sequence encodes CASSVGGIVVNNEQFF.